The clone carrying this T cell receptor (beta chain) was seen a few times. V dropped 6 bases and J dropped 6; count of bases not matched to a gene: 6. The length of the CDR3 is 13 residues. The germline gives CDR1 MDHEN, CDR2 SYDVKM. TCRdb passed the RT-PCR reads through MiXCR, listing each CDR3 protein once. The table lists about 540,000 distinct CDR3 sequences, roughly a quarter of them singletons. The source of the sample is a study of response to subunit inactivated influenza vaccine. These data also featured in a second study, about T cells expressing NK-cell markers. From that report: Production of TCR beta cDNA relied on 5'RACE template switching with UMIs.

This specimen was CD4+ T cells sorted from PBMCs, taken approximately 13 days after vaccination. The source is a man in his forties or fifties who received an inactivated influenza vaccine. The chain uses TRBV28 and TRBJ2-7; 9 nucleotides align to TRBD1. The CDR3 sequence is CASRRDRAGEQYF. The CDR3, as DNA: TGTGCCAGCAGGCGGGACAGGGCGGGCGAGCAGTACTTC.